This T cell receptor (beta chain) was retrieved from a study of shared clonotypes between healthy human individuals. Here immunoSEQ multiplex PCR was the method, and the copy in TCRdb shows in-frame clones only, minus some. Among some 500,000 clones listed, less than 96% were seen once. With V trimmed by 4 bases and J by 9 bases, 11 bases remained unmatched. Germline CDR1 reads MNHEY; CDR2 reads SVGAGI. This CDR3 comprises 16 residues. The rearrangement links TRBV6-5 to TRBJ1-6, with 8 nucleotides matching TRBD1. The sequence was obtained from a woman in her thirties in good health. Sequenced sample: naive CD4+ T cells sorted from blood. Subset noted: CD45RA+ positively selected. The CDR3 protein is CASSFLPGQERSPLHF. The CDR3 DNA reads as TGTGCCAGCAGTTTTTTACCGGGACAGGAGCGTTCACCCCTCCACTTT.